The entry below describes one T cell receptor beta chain. The antigen is undetermined. CDR1 is SGHRS, CDR2 YFSETQ, per germline. Trimming at V came to 0 bases and at J to 2 bases, leaving 6 bases not matched to a gene. The CDR3 is 16 amino acids. A universal primer site arose from template switching, and cDNA bore unique molecular identifiers. TCRdb reanalysed the 5' RACE reads using MiXCR and keeps one entry per CDR3 protein. The sample includes 500,000 to 550,000 distinct CDR3 sequences, approximately 20% of them seen just once. This sample was included in a study of identical twins. Study conclusions and caveats: Within beta out-of-frame sequences, the excess sharing observed between twins was weaker. In cord blood, abundant beta clonotypes had fewer insertions; memory showed no trend.

Every sampled donor was Caucasian and healthy. These data also featured in a second study, about yellow fever vaccine responses in identical twins.

The receptor was isolated from a woman aged 18-35 years in good health. This chain uses TRBV5-1 with TRBJ2-5, with 8 bases fitting TRBD1. Sequences were obtained from CD4+ T cells sorted from blood. CDR3 region: CASSLVGGTGQETQYF. CDR3 DNA: TGCGCCAGCAGCTTGGTGGGTGGGACAGGACAAGAGACCCAGTACTTC.